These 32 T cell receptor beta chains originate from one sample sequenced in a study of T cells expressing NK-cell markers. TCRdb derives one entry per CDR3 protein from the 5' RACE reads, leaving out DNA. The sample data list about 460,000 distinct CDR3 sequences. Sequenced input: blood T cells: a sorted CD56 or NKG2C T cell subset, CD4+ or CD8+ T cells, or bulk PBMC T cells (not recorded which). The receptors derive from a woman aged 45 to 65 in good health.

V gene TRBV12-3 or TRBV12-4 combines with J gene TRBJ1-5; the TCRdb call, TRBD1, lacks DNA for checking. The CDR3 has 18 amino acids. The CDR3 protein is CASSLRGGQGAGDQPQHF.

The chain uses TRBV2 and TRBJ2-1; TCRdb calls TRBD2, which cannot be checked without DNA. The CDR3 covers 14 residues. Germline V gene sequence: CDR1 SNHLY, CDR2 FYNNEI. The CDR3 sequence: CASSKEGVVNEQFF.

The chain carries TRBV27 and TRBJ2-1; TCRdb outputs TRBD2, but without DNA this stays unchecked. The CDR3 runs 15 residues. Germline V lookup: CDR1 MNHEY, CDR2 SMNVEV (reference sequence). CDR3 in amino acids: CASSPRLREVNEQFF.

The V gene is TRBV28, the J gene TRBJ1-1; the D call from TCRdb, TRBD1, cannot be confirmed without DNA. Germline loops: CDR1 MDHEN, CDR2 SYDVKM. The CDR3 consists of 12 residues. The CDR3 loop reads CASSLRQGRAFF. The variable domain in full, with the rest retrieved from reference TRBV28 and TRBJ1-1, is DVKVTQSSRYLVKRTGEKVFLECVQDMDHENMFWYRQDPGLGLRLIYFSYDVKMKEKGDIPEGYSVSREKKERFSLILESASTNQTSMYLCASSLRQGRAFFGQGTRLTVV.

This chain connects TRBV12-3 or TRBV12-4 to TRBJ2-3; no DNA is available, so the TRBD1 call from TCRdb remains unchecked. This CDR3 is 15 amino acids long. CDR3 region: CASTEVGGGTDTQYF.

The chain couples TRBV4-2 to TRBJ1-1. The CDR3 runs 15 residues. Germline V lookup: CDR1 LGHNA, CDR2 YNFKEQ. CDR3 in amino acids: CASSPQGISVTEAFF.

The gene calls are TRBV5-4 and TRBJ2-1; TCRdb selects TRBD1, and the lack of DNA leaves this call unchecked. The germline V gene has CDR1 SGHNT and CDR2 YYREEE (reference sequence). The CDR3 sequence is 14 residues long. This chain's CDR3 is CASSSRGLWNEQFF.

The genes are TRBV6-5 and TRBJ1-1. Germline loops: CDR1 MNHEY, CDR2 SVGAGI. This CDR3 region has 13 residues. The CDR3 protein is CASSYLGISEAFF.

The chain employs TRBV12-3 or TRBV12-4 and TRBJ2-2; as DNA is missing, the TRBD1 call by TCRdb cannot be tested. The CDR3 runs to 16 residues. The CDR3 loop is CASSFVGTGGPGELFF.

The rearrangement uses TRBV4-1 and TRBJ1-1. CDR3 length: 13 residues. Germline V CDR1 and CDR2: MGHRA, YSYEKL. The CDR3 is CASSQGRVPEAFF.

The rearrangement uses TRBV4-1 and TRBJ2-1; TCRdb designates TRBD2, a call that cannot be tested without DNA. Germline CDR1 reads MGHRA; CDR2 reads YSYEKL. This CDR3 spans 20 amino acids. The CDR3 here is CASSQTIPGLAGGSYNEQFF.

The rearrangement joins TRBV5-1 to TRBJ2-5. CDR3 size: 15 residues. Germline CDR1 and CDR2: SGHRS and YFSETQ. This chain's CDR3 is CASSSPRSPQETQYF.

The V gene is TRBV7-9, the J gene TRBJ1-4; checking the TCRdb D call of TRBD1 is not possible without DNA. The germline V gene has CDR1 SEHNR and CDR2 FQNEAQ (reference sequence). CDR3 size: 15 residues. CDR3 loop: CASSFLGQGSEKLFF. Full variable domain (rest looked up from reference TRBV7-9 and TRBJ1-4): DTGVSQNPRHKITKRGQNVTFRCDPISEHNRLYWYRQTLGQGPEFLTYFQNEAQLEKSRLLSDRFSAERPKGSFSTLEIQRTEQGDSAMYLCASSFLGQGSEKLFFGSGTQLSVL.

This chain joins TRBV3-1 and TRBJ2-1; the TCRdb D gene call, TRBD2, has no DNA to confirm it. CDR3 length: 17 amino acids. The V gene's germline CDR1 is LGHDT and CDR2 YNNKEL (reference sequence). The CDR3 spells CASSQDITSGSKDEQFF.

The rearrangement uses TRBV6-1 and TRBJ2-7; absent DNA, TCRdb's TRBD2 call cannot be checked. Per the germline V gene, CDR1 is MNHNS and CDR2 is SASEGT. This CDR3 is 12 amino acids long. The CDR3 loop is CASSATPAEQYF.

The CDR3: CASSLASGSRNIQYF. V is TRBV3-1 and J is TRBJ2-4; TCRdb's D call, TRBD2, is unchecked because there is no DNA. This CDR3 region has 15 residues. CDR1 and CDR2 from the germline V gene are LGHDT and YNNKEL (reference sequence).

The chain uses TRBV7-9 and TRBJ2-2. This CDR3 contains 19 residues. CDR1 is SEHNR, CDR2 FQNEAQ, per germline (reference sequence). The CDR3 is CASSLVSGDLAYFTGELFF. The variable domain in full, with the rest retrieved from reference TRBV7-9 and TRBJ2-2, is DTGVSQNPRHKITKRGQNVTFRCDPISEHNRLYWYRQTLGQGPEFLTYFQNEAQLEKSRLLSDRFSAERPKGSFSTLEIQRTEQGDSAMYLCASSLVSGDLAYFTGELFFGEGSRLTVL.

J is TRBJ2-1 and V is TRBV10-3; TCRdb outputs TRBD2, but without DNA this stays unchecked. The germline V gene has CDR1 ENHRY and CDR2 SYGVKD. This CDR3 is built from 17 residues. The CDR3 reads CAISAGPGLPSQDEQFF.

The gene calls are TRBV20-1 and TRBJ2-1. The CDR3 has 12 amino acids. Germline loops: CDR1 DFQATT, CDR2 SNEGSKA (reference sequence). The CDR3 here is CSARDQTPEQFF.

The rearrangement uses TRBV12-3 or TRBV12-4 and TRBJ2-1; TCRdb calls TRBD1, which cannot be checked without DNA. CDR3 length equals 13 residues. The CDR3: CASSSLTGREQFF.

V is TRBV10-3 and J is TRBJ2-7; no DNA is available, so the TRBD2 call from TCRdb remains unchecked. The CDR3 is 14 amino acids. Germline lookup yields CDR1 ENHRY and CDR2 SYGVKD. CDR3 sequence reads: CAISVVRSLVEQYF.

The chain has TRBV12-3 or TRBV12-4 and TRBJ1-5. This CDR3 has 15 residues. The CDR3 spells CASSLRVGGNQPQHF.

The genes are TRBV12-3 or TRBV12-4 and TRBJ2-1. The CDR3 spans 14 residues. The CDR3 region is CASSRGLLGDEQFF.

This CDR3 is CAISESTSGVSTDTQYF. This sequence joins TRBV10-3 and TRBJ2-3; TCRdb's assignment of TRBD2 cannot be checked, as there is no DNA. The V gene's germline CDR1 is ENHRY and CDR2 SYGVKD. CDR3 length: 17 amino acids.

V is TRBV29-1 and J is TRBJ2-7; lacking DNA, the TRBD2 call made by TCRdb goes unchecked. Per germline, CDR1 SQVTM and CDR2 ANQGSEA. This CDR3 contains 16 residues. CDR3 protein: CSVGQPRTSGIYEQYF.

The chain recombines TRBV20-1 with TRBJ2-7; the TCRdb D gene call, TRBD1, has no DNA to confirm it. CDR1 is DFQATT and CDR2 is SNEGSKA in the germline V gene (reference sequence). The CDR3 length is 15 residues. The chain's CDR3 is CSARDRDSLTYEQYF.

The CDR3 sequence: CASSEAPGVKKLFF. The chain combines TRBV6-1 with TRBJ1-4; without DNA, the TCRdb call of TRBD1 cannot be checked. CDR1 and CDR2 from the germline V gene are MNHNS and SASEGT. The CDR3 runs to 14 residues.

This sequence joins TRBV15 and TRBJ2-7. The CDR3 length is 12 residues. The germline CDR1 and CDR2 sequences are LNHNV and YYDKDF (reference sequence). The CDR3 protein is CATSRDAYEQYF.

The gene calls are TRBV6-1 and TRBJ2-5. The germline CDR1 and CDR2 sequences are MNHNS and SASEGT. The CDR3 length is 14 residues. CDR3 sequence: CATDPTMLEETQYF.

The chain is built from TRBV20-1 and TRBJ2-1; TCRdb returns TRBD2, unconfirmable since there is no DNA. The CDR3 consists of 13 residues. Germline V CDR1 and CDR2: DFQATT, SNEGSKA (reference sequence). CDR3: CSVQGGHHNEQFF.

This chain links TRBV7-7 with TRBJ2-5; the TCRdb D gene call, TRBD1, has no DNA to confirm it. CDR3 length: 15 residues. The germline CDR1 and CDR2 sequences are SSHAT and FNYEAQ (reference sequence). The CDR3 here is CASSSLRGKSETQYF.

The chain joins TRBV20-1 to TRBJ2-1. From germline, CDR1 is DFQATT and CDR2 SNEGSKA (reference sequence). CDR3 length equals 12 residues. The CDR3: CSASRPNNEQFF.